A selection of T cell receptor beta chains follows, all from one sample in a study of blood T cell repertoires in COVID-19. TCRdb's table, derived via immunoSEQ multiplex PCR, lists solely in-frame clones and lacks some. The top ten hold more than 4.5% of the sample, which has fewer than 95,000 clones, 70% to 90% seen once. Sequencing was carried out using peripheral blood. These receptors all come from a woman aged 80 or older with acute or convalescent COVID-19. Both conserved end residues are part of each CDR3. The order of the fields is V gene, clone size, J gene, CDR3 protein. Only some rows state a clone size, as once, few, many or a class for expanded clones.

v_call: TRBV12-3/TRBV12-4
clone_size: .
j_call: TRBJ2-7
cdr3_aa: CASSLDSFYEQYF

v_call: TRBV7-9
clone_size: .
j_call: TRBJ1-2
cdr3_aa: CASSPTREYYGYTF

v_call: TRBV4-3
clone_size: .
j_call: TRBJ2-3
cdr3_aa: CASSQETGAGDTQYF

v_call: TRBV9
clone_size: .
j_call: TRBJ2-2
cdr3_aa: CASSVRAGGGTGELFF

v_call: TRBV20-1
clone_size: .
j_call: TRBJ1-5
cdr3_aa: CSASQGGGTGVIAQHF

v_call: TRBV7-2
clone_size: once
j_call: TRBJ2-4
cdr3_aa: CASSSATGAKNIQYF

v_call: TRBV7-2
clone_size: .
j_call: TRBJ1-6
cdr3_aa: CASSSVGLQTSPLHF

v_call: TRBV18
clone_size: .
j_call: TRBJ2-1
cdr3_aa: CASSLKTGSSYNEQFF

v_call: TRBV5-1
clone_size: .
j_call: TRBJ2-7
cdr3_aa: CASSLAYGAHYEQYF

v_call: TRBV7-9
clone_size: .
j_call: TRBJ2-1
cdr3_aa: CASSSPLWNEQFF